There are many counts of the clone carrying this TCR beta chain. This specimen belongs to a study of T cells in Graves' hyperthyroidism and ophthalmopathy. The CDR3 regions of TCR beta were amplified from RNA transcripts. A set of HTBI primers served as the primers for a first-round RT-PCR of the TCR CDR3. One entry per CDR3 protein, called by TCRdb with MiXCR from the multiplex PCR reads. The sample holds around 690,000 distinct CDR3 sequences; around a sixth are singletons and the top ten take 15% to 18%. Germline V lookup: CDR1 LNHDA, CDR2 SQIVND (reference sequence). V was pared by 7 bases and J by 3 bases, with 12 bases between. CDR3 size: 13 residues.

The rearrangement joins TRBV19 to TRBJ1-1; unclear D gene. The sequencing sample was made of blood. The receptor's source is a man aged 45-60 years with Graves' hyperthyroidism. The CDR3 reads CASTPPRYTEAFF. The CDR3 DNA follows: TGTGCCAGTACCCCTCCGAGGTACACTGAAGCTTTCTTT.